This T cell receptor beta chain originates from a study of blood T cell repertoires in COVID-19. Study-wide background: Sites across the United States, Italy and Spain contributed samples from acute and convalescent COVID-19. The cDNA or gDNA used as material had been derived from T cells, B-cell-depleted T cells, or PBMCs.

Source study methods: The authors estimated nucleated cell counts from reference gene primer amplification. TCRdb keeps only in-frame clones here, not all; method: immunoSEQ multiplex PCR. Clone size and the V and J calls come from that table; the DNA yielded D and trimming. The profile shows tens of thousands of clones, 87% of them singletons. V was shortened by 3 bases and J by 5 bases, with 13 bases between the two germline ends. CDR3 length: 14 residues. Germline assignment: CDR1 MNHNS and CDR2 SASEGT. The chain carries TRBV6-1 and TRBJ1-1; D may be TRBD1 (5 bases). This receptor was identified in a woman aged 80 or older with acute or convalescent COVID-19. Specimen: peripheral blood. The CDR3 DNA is TGTGCCAGCAGTGACAGGGTCGGAACGACTGAAGCTTTCTTT. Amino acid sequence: CASSDRVGTTEAFF.